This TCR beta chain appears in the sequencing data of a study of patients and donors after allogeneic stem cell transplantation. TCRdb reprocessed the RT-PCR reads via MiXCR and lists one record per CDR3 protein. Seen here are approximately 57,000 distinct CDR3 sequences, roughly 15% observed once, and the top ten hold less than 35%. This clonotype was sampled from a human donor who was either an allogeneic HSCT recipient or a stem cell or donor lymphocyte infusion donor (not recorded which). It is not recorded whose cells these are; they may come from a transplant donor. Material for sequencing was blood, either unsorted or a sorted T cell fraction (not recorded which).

CDR3 bases: TGTGCCAGCAGTTTAGTTGGGGGGATCGGCCAAACCGGGGAGCTGTTTTTT. This codes for CASSLVGGIGQTGELFF. V is TRBV27 and J is TRBJ2-2, with TRBD2 as a possible D gene (6 bases). CDR3 length: 17 amino acids. Trimming cost V 2 bases and J 5 bases, with 18 bases left between them. Germline assignment: CDR1 MNHEY and CDR2 SMNVEV (reference sequence).